This T cell receptor (beta chain) was identified during a study of T cells after yellow fever vaccination. With regard to this clonotype: Its antigen remains unidentified.

Study-wide results and limits: Abundant clonotypes from the bulk population could have been carried over as contaminants into FACS-sorted repertoires. Post-booster repertoires again held most primary-vaccination clones (roughly 95% CD4, around 90% CD8). Secondary responses were weaker yet peaked faster, day 5 versus 15.

Looked up from germline, CDR1 is DFQATT and CDR2 is SNEGSKA (reference sequence). The CDR3 is 13 amino acids. Trimming took 3 bases from V and 7 from J; bases not matched to a gene: 6. Using its own MiXCR run on the 5' RACE reads, TCRdb lists one record per CDR3 protein. The table records about 260,000 distinct CDR3 sequences, around 13% of them present only once. V gene TRBV20-1 combines with J gene TRBJ2-1, with TRBD2 matching 7 bases. The TCR originated in a man aged 25-45 years who received the YFV17D yellow fever vaccine. This specimen consisted of CD4+ T cells sorted from PBMCs, obtained 45 days after the yellow fever booster vaccination. The CDR3 DNA follows: TGCAGTGCTAGGGCGGGAGATAAGAATGAGCAGTTCTTC. Amino acid sequence: CSARAGDKNEQFF.